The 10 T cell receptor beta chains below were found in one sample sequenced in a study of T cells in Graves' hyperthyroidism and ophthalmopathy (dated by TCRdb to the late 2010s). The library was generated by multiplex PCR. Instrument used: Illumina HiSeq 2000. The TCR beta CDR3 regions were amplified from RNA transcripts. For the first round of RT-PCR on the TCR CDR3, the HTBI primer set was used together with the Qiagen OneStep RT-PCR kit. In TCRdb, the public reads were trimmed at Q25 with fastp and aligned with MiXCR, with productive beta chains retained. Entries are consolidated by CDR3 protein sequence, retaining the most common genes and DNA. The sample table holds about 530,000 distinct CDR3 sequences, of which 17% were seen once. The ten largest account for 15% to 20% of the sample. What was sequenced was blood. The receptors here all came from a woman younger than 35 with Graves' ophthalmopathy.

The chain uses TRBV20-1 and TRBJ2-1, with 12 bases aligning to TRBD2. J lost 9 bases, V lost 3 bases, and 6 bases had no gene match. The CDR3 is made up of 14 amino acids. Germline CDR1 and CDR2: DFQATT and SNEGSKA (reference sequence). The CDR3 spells CSASSSGRAGEQFF. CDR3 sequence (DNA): TGCAGTGCTAGTTCTAGCGGGAGGGCCGGTGAGCAGTTCTTC.

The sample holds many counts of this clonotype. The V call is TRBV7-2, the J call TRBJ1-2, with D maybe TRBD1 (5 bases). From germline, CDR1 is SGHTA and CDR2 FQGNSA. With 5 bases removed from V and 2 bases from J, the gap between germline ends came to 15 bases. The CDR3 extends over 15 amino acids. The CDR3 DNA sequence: TGTGCCAGCAGCCCTGGGAGGGACGGCAACTATGGCTACACCTTC. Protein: CASSPGRDGNYGYTF.

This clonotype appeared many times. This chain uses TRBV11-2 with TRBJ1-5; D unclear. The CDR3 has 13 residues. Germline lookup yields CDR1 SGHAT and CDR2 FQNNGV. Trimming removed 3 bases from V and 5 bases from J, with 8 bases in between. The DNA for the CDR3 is TGTGCCAGCAGCTTGGGTAATTATCAGCCCCAGCATTTT. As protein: CASSLGNYQPQHF.

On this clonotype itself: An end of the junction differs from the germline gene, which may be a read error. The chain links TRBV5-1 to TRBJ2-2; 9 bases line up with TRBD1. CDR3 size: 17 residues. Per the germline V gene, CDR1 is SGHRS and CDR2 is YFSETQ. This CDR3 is CASSSRPGQGNTGELFF. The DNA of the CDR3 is TGTGCCAGCAGCTCCCGACCGGGACAGGGGAACACCGGGGAGCTGTTTTTT.

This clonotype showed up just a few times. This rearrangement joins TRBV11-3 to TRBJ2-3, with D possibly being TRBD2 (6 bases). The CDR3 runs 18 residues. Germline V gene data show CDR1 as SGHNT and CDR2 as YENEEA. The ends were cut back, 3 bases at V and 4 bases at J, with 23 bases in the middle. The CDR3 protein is CASSFYVFNGSASDTQYF. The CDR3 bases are TGTGCCAGCAGCTTCTACGTCTTTAACGGGAGTGCGTCAGATACGCAGTATTTT.

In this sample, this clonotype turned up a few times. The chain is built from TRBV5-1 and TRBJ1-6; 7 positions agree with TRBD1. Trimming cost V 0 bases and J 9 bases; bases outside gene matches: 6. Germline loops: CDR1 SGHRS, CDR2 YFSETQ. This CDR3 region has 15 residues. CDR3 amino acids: CASSLETGKGSPLHF. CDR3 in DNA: TGCGCCAGCAGCTTGGAGACAGGGAAGGGTTCACCCCTCCACTTT.

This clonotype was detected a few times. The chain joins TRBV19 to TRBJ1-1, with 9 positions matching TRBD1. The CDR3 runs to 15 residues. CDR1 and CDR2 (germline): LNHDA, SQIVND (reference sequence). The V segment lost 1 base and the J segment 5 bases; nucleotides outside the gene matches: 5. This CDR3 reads CASSIGGTGMTEAFF. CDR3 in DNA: TGTGCCAGTAGTATAGGAGGGACAGGGATGACTGAAGCTTTCTTT.

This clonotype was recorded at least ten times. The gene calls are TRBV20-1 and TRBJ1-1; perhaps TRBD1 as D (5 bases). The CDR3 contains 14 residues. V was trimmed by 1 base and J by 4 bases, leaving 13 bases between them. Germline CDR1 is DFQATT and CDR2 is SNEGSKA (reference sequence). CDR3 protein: CSARGVGQGTEAFF. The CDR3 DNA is TGCAGTGCTAGAGGGGTCGGGCAGGGCACTGAAGCTTTCTTT.

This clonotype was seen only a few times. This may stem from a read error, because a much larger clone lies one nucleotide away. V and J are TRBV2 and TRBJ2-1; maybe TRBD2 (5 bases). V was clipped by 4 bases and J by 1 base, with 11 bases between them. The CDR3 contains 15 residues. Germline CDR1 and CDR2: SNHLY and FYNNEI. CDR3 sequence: CASSGSGRSYNEQFF. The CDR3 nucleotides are TGTGCCAGCAGTGGAAGTGGGAGATCCTACAATGAGCAGTTCTTC.

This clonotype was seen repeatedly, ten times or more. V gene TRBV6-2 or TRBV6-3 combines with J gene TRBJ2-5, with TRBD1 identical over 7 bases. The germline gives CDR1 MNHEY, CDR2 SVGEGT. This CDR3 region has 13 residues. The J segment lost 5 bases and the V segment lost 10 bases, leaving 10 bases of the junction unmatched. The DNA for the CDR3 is TGTGCCAACCGAAGCGACAGGGACGAGACCCAGTACTTC. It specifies CANRSDRDETQYF.